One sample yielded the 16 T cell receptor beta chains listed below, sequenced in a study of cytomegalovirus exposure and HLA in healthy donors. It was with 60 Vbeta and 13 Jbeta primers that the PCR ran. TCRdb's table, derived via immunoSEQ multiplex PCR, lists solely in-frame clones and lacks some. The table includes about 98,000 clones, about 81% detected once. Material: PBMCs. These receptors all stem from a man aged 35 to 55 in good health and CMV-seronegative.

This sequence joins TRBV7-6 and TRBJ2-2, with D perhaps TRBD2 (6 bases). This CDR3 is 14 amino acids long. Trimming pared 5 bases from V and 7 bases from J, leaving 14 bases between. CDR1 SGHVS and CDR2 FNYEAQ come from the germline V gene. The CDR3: CASSQQWRGGELFF. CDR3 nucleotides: TGTGCCAGCAGCCAACAATGGAGGGGCGGGGAGCTGTTTTTT.

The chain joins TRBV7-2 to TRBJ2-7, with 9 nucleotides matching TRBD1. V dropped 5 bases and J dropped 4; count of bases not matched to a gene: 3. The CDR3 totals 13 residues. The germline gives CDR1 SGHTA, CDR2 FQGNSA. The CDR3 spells CASSNGQGYEQYF. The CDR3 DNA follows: TGTGCCAGCAGCAACGGACAGGGGTACGAGCAGTACTTC.

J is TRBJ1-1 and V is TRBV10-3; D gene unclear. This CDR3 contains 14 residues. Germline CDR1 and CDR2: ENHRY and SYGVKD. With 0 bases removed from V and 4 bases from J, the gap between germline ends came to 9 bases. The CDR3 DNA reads TGTGCCATCAGTGAGTCAGAGGTGGGCACTGAAGCTTTCTTT. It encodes CAISESEVGTEAFF.

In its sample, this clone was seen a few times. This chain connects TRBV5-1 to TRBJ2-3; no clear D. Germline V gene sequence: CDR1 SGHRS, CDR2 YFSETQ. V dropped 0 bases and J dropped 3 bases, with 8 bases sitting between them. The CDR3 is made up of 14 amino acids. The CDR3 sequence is CASSLAPTTDTQYF. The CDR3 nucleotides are TGCGCCAGCAGCTTGGCCCCCACTACAGATACGCAGTATTTT.

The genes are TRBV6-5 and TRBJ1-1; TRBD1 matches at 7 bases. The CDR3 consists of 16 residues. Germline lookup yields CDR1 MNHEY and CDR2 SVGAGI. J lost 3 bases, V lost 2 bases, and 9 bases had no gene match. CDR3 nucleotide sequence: TGTGCCAGCAGTTACAGTGGCAGGGGGTTAGACACTGAAGCTTTCTTT. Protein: CASSYSGRGLDTEAFF.

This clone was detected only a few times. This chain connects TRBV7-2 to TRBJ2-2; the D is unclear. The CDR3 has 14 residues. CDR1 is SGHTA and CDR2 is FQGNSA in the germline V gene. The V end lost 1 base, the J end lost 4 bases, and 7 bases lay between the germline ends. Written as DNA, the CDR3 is TGTGCCAGCAGCTTAGGTTACACCACCGGGGAGCTGTTTTTT. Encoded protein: CASSLGYTTGELFF.

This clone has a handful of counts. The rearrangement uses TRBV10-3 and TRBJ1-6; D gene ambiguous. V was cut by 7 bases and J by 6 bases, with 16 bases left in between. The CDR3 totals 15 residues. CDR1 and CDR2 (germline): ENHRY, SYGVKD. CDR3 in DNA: TGTGCCATCACAGCAGGCCCACACCCTAATTCACCCCTCCACTTT. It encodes CAITAGPHPNSPLHF.

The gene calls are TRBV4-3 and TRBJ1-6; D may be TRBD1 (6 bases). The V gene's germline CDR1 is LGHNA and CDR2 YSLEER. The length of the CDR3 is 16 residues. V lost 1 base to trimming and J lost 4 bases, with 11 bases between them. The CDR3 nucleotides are TGCGCCAGCAGCCAAGGTCCAGGGGCATATAATTCACCCCTCCACTTT. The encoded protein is CASSQGPGAYNSPLHF.

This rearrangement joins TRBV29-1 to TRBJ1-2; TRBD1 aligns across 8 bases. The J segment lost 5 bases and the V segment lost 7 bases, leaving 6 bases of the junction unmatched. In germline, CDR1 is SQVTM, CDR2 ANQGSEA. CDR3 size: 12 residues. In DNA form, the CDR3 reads TGCAGCGCACAGGGGGGGAAGTATGGCTACACCTTC. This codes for CSAQGGKYGYTF.

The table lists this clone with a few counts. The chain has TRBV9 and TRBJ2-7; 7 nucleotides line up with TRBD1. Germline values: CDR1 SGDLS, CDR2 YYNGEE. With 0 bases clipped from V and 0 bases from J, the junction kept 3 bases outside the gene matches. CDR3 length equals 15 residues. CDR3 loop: CASSVAAGGSYEQYF. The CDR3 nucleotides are TGTGCCAGCAGCGTAGCAGCAGGGGGCTCCTACGAGCAGTACTTC.

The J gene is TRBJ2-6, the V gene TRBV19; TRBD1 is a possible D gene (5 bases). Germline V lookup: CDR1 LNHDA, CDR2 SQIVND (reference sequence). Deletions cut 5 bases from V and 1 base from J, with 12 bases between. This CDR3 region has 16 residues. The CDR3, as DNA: TGTGCCAGTAGTTTGGGGCAGGGATCTGGGGCCAACGTCCTGACTTTC. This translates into CASSLGQGSGANVLTF.

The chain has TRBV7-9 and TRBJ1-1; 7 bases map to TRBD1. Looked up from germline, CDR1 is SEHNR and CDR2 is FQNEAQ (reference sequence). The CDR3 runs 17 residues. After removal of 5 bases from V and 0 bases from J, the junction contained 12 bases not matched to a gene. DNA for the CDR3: TGTGCCAGCAGCCCCGGTGGCAGGGGGTTTTTGAACACTGAAGCTTTCTTT. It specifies CASSPGGRGFLNTEAFF.

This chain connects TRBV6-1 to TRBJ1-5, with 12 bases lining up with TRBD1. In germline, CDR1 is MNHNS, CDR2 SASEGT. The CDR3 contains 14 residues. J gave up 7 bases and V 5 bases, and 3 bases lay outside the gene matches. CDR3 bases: TGTGCCAGCAGTCCGGGACAGGGGGCCCAGCCCCAGCATTTT. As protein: CASSPGQGAQPQHF.

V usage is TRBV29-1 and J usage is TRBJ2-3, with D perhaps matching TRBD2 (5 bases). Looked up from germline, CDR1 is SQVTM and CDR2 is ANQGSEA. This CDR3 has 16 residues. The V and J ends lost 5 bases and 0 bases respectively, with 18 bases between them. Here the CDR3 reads CSVKTLVESSTDTQYF. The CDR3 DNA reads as TGCAGCGTTAAAACACTAGTCGAGTCAAGCACAGATACGCAGTATTTT.

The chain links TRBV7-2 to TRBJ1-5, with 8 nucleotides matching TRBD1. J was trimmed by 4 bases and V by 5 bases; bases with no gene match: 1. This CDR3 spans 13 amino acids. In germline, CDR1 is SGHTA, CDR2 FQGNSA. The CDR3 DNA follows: TGTGCCAGCAGCCGGGACAGGAATCAGCCCCAGCATTTT. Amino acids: CASSRDRNQPQHF.

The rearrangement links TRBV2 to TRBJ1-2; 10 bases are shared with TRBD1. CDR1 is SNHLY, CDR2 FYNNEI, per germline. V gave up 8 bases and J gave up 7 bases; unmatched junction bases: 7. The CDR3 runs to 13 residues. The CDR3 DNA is TGTGCCAGCGAGGGACAGGGGTTACGTGGCTACACCTTC. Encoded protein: CASEGQGLRGYTF.